The rows below give T cell receptor beta chains drawn from one sample of a study of blood T cell repertoires in COVID-19. Repertoires were generated with immunoSEQ multiplex PCR, while TCRdb's copy carries only in-frame clones and drops some. The sample holds over 120,000 clones, around 90% seen once. Sequenced material: peripheral blood. Source of these receptors: a woman in her fifties or sixties with acute or convalescent COVID-19. CDR3s leave out the opening cysteine and the closing phenylalanine or tryptophan. D genes are given only for firm matches.

D | V | CDR3
. | TRBV5-1 | ASSSSRQDYEQY
TRBD2 | TRBV28 | ASRVAGGRTGELF
. | TRBV29-1 | SGADSGANVLT
TRBD1 | TRBV5-1 | ASSLETGGSYNEQF
TRBD1 | TRBV27 | ASSRLDRGPDSGNTIY
TRBD1 | TRBV3-1/TRBV3-2 | ASSQDKDRVTKADGYT
. | TRBV27 | ASIVGATKNIQY
. | TRBV2 | ASSPQGRSQPQH
. | TRBV6-5 | ASSYRGWRYGYT
. | TRBV29-1 | SARERQATGELF
. | TRBV27 | ASIQYMGLGELF
TRBD1 | TRBV15 | ATSRGDRGNGKNEKLF
. | TRBV6-2/TRBV6-3 | ASSYLGVSYNEQF
TRBD2 | TRBV9 | ASSPFKSGSSYEQY
. | TRBV11-2 | ASSSQGFSGNTIY
TRBD1 | TRBV9 | ASSKTGGYYEQY
. | TRBV24-1 | ATSDFSGWLGGYT
TRBD2 | TRBV10-3 | AIAPPSGSSGANVLT
TRBD1 | TRBV18 | ASSPPGQGANSGANVLT
TRBD1 | TRBV10-1 | ASSPPGTASYNEQF
. | TRBV6-5 | ASSLRVGITEAF
TRBD2 | TRBV7-7 | ASSPAGTSGYEQY
TRBD1 | TRBV6-1 | ASSEGTGVDTQY
. | TRBV3-1/TRBV3-2 | ASSQGGFTSEETDTQY
TRBD2 | TRBV18 | ASSPERLAGSDEQF
. | TRBV30 | AWTWTARANTGELF
TRBD1 | TRBV28 | ASSRDRAHTDTQY